This is a list of T cell receptor beta chains from one sample in a study of T cells after yellow fever vaccination. One entry per CDR3 protein results from TCRdb running MiXCR on the 5' RACE reads. The sample holds about 13,000 distinct CDR3 sequences; about 5.3% are singletons and the top ten take about half. The sequenced sample was PBMCs, either bulk or a sorted T-cell subset (CD4+, CD8+, memory, or dextramer-sorted; not recorded which), obtained 45 days after the yellow fever booster vaccination. Receptor source: a man in his thirties or forties who received the YFV17D yellow fever vaccine. Each CDR3 is given with its conserved first and last residue. The D gene is left open where the match is weak. Clone size appears in some rows only: once, few, many, or a class for an expanded clone.

-	many	TRBV29-1	TRBJ2-7	CSVERQSSYEQYF	TGCAGCGTTGAGCGGCAGTCCTCCTACGAGCAGTACTTC
TRBD1	many	TRBV4-3	TRBJ2-1	CASSPTGLYEQFF	TGCGCCAGCAGCCCGACAGGGCTCTATGAGCAGTTCTTC
TRBD2	many	TRBV6-5	TRBJ2-3	CASSYLTSGAKGDTQYF	TGTGCCAGCAGTTACCTAACTAGCGGAGCCAAGGGGGATACGCAGTATTTT
-	many	TRBV20-1	TRBJ1-2	CSASLIRGRTNYGYTF	TGCAGTGCTAGTCTTATTCGGGGACGGACGAACTATGGCTACACCTTC
-	many	TRBV6-5	TRBJ2-2	CASTLAGSGTNTGELFF	TGTGCCAGCACTCTTGCAGGCTCTGGTACGAACACCGGGGAGCTGTTTTTT
-	many	TRBV9	TRBJ2-1	CASSVAGPSSYNEQFF	TGTGCCAGCAGCGTAGCCGGCCCGAGCTCCTACAATGAGCAGTTCTTC
-	few	TRBV29-1	TRBJ2-7	CSVDPKSSSVNEQYF	TGCAGCGTTGACCCCAAGTCGAGTTCGGTGAACGAGCAGTACTTC
TRBD2	many	TRBV12-3/TRBV12-4	TRBJ2-2	CASGGLAGNTGELFF	TGTGCCAGCGGGGGACTAGCGGGGAACACCGGGGAGCTGTTTTTT
TRBD1	many	TRBV27	TRBJ2-4	CASSLTGENIQYF	TGTGCCAGCAGTCTGACAGGGGAAAACATTCAGTACTTC
-	many	TRBV19	TRBJ2-3	CASRGYSNPDTQYF	TGTGCCAGTAGAGGCTACTCAAATCCAGATACGCAGTATTTT
-	many	TRBV5-1	TRBJ1-2	CASSLPSTTTPEGYTF	TGCGCCAGCAGCTTGCCCTCAACGACCACCCCGGAAGGCTACACCTTC
TRBD2	many	TRBV13	TRBJ2-1	CASSDGLAGELGNEQFF	TGTGCCAGCAGCGACGGACTAGCGGGAGAACTGGGCAATGAGCAGTTCTTC
-	many	TRBV27	TRBJ2-7	CASSRGTPVREQYF	TGTGCCAGCAGTCGCGGGACCCCAGTTAGGGAGCAGTACTTC
TRBD1	-	TRBV28	TRBJ2-2	CASSPGQGVNTGELFF	TGTGCCAGCAGTCCCGGACAGGGGGTGAACACCGGGGAGCTGTTTTTT
-	many	TRBV20-1	TRBJ1-1	CGPLGPRNTEAFF	TGCGGTCCCCTTGGTCCTCGGAACACTGAAGCTTTCTTT
TRBD2	many	TRBV4-2	TRBJ2-3	CASSQDPAGAFGVTQYF	TGTGCCAGCAGCCAAGATCCAGCGGGGGCCTTCGGAGTTACGCAGTATTTT
-	many	TRBV6-5	TRBJ2-1	CASSYFPGGGDYNEQFF	TGTGCCAGCAGTTACTTCCCTGGCGGAGGAGACTACAATGAGCAGTTCTTC
-	many	TRBV7-9	TRBJ2-3	CASSPNRLVGDTQYF	TGTGCCAGCAGCCCAAACCGACTCGTTGGGGATACGCAGTATTTT
TRBD2	many	TRBV6-5	TRBJ2-1	CASSYGLGGVDEQFF	TGTGCCAGCAGTTATGGGCTTGGGGGGGTCGATGAGCAGTTCTTC
-	many	TRBV6-5	TRBJ2-5	CASSYGETQYF	TGTGCCAGCAGTTACGGGGAGACCCAGTACTTC
-	many	TRBV30	TRBJ1-2	CAWSVLTGRNYGYTF	TGTGCCTGGAGTGTACTGACTGGGCGTAACTATGGCTACACCTTC
TRBD1	-	TRBV7-9	TRBJ2-4	CASSFLGQGQVLWYF	TGTGCCAGCAGCTTTCTTGGACAGGGTCAAGTTTTGTGGTACTTC
TRBD2	many	TRBV5-1	TRBJ2-5	CASRLGLSSGRIRETQYF	TGCGCCAGCAGATTGGGGTTGTCTAGCGGGAGAATTAGAGAGACCCAGTACTTC
TRBD2	many	TRBV20-1	TRBJ2-1	CSASRETSGEEQFF	TGCAGTGCTAGTAGAGAGACTAGCGGAGAGGAGCAGTTCTTC
-	few	TRBV5-6	TRBJ1-1	CASSLGLRTSMNTEAFF	TGTGCCAGCAGCCTGGGGCTCAGGACCTCCATGAACACTGAAGCTTTCTTT
TRBD2	many	TRBV5-1	TRBJ2-7	CASSLGPGLVGGEQYF	TGCGCCAGCAGCTTGGGACCGGGACTAGTAGGTGGCGAGCAGTACTTC
-	many	TRBV15	TRBJ2-3	CATSRDLVRTSTDTQYF	TGTGCCACCAGCAGAGATCTGGTGAGGACTAGCACAGATACGCAGTATTTT
-	many	TRBV5-1	TRBJ2-6	CASSRRDGWANVLTF	TGCGCCAGCAGCCGGCGGGATGGCTGGGCCAACGTCCTGACTTTC
-	many	TRBV7-2	TRBJ2-7	CASSLGGKGYEQYF	TGTGCCAGCAGCTTAGGGGGTAAGGGTTACGAGCAGTACTTC
-	many	TRBV25-1	TRBJ2-7	CASSERGLYEQYF	TGTGCCAGCAGTGAGCGGGGCCTCTACGAGCAGTACTTC
-	many	TRBV28	TRBJ1-5	CASSLQGVPNQPQHF	TGTGCCAGCAGTTTACAAGGGGTCCCCAATCAGCCCCAGCATTTT
-	few	TRBV2	TRBJ2-7	CASSGWKGVFEQYF	TGTGCCAGCAGTGGGTGGAAGGGGGTCTTTGAGCAGTACTTC
TRBD1	many	TRBV10-3	TRBJ1-2	CATQKTGAPSNYGYTF	TGTGCCACGCAAAAGACAGGGGCCCCATCTAACTATGGCTACACCTTC
-	many	TRBV28	TRBJ2-2	CASSRVVGNTGELFF	TGTGCCAGCAGCCGGGTGGTGGGGAACACCGGGGAGCTGTTTTTT
TRBD1	many	TRBV7-9	TRBJ1-6	CASSSETGGSYNSPLHF	TGTGCCAGCAGCTCTGAGACAGGGGGCTCCTATAATTCACCCCTCCACTTT
-	many	TRBV20-1	TRBJ2-2	CSARGPLGELFF	TGCAGTGCTCGTGGGCCCCTCGGGGAGCTGTTTTTT
TRBD2	-	TRBV20-1	TRBJ2-3	CSARDSGLDSSDTQYF	TGCAGTGCTAGAGATTCCGGACTAGATAGTTCAGATACGCAGTATTTT
-	many	TRBV20-1	TRBJ2-1	CSARGSLGGRLVEQFF	TGCAGTGCTAGAGGTTCCTTAGGGGGGAGGCTCGTGGAGCAGTTCTTC
TRBD2	many	TRBV5-1	TRBJ2-2	CAGREENTGELFF	TGCGCCGGGAGGGAGGAGAACACCGGGGAGCTGTTTTTT
-	many	TRBV6-5	TRBJ2-3	CAASRAETQYF	TGTGCCGCTTCCAGAGCGGAAACGCAGTATTTT
TRBD1	many	TRBV5-1	TRBJ1-2	CASSPETGEVGYTF	TGCGCCAGCAGCCCCGAGACAGGGGAGGTTGGCTACACCTTC
-	many	TRBV5-1	TRBJ2-7	CASSLLPHEQYF	TGCGCCAGCAGCTTGCTTCCCCACGAGCAGTACTTC
TRBD1	many	TRBV27	TRBJ2-5	CASSSYRGQGETQYF	TGTGCCAGCAGTTCATACAGGGGGCAAGGAGAGACCCAGTACTTC
-	many	TRBV15	TRBJ2-1	CATAEGRGPYNEQFF	TGTGCCACCGCAGAAGGCAGGGGTCCCTACAATGAGCAGTTCTTC
TRBD1	many	TRBV19	TRBJ1-6	CASKLQGSYNSPLHF	TGTGCCAGCAAATTACAGGGGTCCTATAATTCACCCCTCCACTTT